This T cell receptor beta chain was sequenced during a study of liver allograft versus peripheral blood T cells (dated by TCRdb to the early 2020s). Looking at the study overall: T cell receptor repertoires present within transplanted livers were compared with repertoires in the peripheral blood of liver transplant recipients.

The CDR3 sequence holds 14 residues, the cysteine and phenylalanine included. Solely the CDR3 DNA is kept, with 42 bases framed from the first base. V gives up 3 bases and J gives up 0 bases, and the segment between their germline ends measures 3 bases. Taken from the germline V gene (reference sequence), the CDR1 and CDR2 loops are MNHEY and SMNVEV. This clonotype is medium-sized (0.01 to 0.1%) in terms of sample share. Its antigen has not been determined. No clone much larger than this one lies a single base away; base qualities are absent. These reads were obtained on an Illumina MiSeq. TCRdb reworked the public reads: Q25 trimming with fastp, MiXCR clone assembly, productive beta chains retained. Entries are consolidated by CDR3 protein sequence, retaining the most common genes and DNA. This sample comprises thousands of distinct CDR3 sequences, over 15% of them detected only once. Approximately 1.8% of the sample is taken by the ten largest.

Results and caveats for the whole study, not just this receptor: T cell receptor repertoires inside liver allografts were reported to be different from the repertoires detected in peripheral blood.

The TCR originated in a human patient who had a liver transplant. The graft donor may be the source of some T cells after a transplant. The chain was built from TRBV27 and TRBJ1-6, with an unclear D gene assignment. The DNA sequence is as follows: TGTGCCAGCAGTTTGGGCTCCTATAATTCACCCCTCCACTTT. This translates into CASSLGSYNSPLHF.